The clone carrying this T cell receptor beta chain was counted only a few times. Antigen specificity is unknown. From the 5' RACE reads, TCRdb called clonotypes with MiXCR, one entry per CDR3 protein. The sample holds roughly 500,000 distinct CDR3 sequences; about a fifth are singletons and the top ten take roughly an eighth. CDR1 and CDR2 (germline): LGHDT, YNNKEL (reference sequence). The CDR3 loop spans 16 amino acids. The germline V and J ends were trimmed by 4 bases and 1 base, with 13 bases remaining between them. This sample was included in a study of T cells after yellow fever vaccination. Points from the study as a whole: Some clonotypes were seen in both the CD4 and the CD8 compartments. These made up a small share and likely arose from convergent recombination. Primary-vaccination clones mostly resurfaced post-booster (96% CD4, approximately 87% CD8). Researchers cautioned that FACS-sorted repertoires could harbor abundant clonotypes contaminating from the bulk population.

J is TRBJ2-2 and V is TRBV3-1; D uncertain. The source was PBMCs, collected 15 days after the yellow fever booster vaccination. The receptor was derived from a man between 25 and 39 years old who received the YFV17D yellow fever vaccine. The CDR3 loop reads CASSPSRERNTGELFF. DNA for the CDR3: TGTGCCAGCAGCCCGAGTCGCGAGCGGAACACCGGGGAGCTGTTTTTT.